Shown below are 15 T cell receptor beta chains from a single sample sequenced in a study of cytomegalovirus exposure and HLA in healthy donors. Measured with immunoSEQ multiplex PCR; TCRdb has only the in-frame clones, and not every one. The table shows 90,000 to 150,000 clones, with 80% to 90% occurring only once. The sample taken for sequencing was PBMCs. The source is a man aged 18 to 29 in good health and CMV-seropositive.

J is TRBJ2-1 and V is TRBV6-6; the match to TRBD2 covers 11 bases. The CDR3 spans 16 residues. The junction had 6 bases not matched to a gene; V was cut back by 5 bases and J by 3 bases. The germline CDR1 and CDR2 sequences are MNHNY and SVGAGI (reference sequence). The CDR3, as DNA: TGTGCCAGCAGTACCACTAGCGGGGGTTTCTACAATGAGCAGTTCTTC. Translated: CASSTTSGGFYNEQFF.

The chain recombines TRBV5-1 with TRBJ2-3, with D possibly being TRBD2 (5 bases). The V end was cut by 4 bases, the J end by 4 bases, with 13 bases between. Per the germline V gene, CDR1 is SGHRS and CDR2 is YFSETQ. This CDR3 is 14 amino acids long. This CDR3 is CASSPRTWADTQYF. The CDR3 nucleotides read TGCGCCAGCAGCCCGAGGACTTGGGCAGATACGCAGTATTTT. The full variable domain, its missing parts supplied by reference TRBV5-1 and TRBJ2-3, is KAGVTQTPRYLIKTRGQQVTLSCSPISGHRSVSWYQQTPGQGLQFLFEYFSETQRNKGNFPGRFSGRQFSNSRSEMNVSTLELGDSALYLCASSPRTWADTQYFGPGTRLTVL.

V gene TRBV7-2 combines with J gene TRBJ1-1; D not certain. The V end lost 3 bases, the J end lost 0 bases, and 5 bases lay between the germline ends. Germline values: CDR1 SGHTA, CDR2 FQGNSA. The length of the CDR3 is 13 residues. As DNA, the CDR3 is TGTGCCAGCAGCTTTTCGGTGAACACTGAAGCTTTCTTT. It translates to CASSFSVNTEAFF.

Remarks on this clone: One end of the junction varies from germline; a read error may be responsible. The CDR3 protein is CASSLEARPWNTEAFF. The DNA for the CDR3 is TGTGCCAGTAGTTTAGAAGCCCGCCCGTGGAACACTGAAGCTTTCTTT. The chain has TRBV19 and TRBJ1-1; D unresolved. Germline V gene data show CDR1 as LNHDA and CDR2 as SQIVND (reference sequence). The CDR3 runs to 16 residues.

The V call is TRBV6-1, the J call TRBJ2-3, with D possibly TRBD2 on 6 matching bases. V was shortened by 3 bases and J by 2 bases, with 12 bases between the two germline ends. The V gene's germline CDR1 is MNHNS and CDR2 SASEGT. CDR3 length equals 15 residues. Here the CDR3 reads CASSELGGNTDTQYF. The CDR3 DNA sequence: TGTGCCAGCAGTGAGTTGGGGGGTAACACAGATACGCAGTATTTT.

The chain employs TRBV7-9 and TRBJ1-2; 8 bases are shared with TRBD1. This CDR3 comprises 17 residues. Germline V gene data show CDR1 as SEHNR and CDR2 as FQNEAQ (reference sequence). Trimming took 1 base from V and 6 from J; bases not matched to a gene: 13. The CDR3 DNA sequence: TGTGCCAGCAGCTTAGAACCAGGGGGCCGCAGTCTCGATGGCTACACCTTC. This translates into CASSLEPGGRSLDGYTF.

J is TRBJ2-7 and V is TRBV5-4; no definite D call. Per germline, CDR1 SGHNT and CDR2 YYREEE (reference sequence). The ends were cut back, 4 bases at V and 2 bases at J, with 13 bases in the middle. The CDR3 length is 14 residues. The CDR3 nucleotides are TGTGCCAGCAGCCATAAACTAACCCCCTACGAGCAGTACTTC. Translated, it gives CASSHKLTPYEQYF.

The gene calls are TRBV4-1 and TRBJ2-7; D possibly corresponds to TRBD1 (5 bases). The CDR3 runs 16 residues. Trimming left V 5 bases short and J 0 bases short, with 17 bases between. The V gene's germline CDR1 is MGHRA and CDR2 YSYEKL. CDR3 in DNA: TGCGCCAGCAGCTGGGGCCCGACCCGTCTCTCCTACGAGCAGTACTTC. Residues: CASSWGPTRLSYEQYF.

CDR3 nucleotides: TGTGCCAGTAGTATACTTACGGGGGATGAAAAACTGTTTTTT. Protein product: CASSILTGDEKLFF. J is TRBJ1-4 and V is TRBV19; perhaps TRBD1 as D (5 bases). Germline V CDR1 and CDR2: LNHDA, SQIVND (reference sequence). The CDR3 has 14 residues. Trimming left V 2 bases short and J 6 bases short, with 10 bases between.

The chain is built from TRBV7-9 and TRBJ2-5; tentatively, D is TRBD1 (5 bases). Trimming removed 1 base at V and 5 bases at J, with 14 bases between. This CDR3 has 15 residues. Germline CDR1 SEHNR, CDR2 FQNEAQ (reference sequence). The CDR3 DNA follows: TGTGCCAGCAGCTTAGGCGAAAGGGGATGGGAGACCCAGTACTTC. It translates to CASSLGERGWETQYF. Full variable domain (remainder filled in from reference TRBV7-9 and TRBJ2-5): DTGVSQNPRHKITKRGQNVTFRCDPISEHNRLYWYRQTLGQGPEFLTYFQNEAQLEKSRLLSDRFSAERPKGSFSTLEIQRTEQGDSAMYLCASSLGERGWETQYFGPGTRLLVL.

The chain couples TRBV6-5 to TRBJ2-7, with unresolved D. CDR3 size: 12 residues. Germline CDR1 is MNHEY and CDR2 is SVGAGI. The V and J ends lost 5 bases and 3 bases respectively, with 8 bases between them. CDR3 in DNA: TGTGCCAGCAGTCCATCTAACTACGAGCAGTACTTC. Translated: CASSPSNYEQYF.

This clone appeared a few times. The chain joins TRBV7-2 to TRBJ1-6, with TRBD1 identical over 7 bases. V shed 4 bases and J 10 bases; nucleotides not matched to a gene: 7. The germline V gene has CDR1 SGHTA and CDR2 FQGNSA. CDR3 length: 14 residues. The CDR3 is CASSSEGARSPLHF. CDR3 bases: TGTGCCAGCAGCTCGGAGGGGGCGCGATCACCCCTCCACTTT.

V usage is TRBV5-4 and J usage is TRBJ1-3; TRBD1 agrees at 10 bases. The CDR3 extends over 15 amino acids. V was pared by 7 bases and J by 3 bases, with 7 bases of the junction left unmatched. The V gene's germline CDR1 is SGHNT and CDR2 YYREEE (reference sequence). CDR3 nucleotide sequence: TGTGCCAGCGGCCGACAGGGGGCCGATGGAAACACCATATATTTT. Its translation: CASGRQGADGNTIYF.

The gene calls are TRBV2 and TRBJ2-5; TRBD2 aligns across 7 bases. The CDR3 spans 12 residues. In germline, CDR1 is SNHLY, CDR2 FYNNEI. V shed 6 bases, J shed 4 bases, and the junction held 2 bases outside the gene matches. The DNA of the CDR3 is TGTGCCAGCAGGGGAGGGGCAGAGACCCAGTACTTC. Protein: CASRGGAETQYF.

This clone was detected a few times. The chain links TRBV5-4 to TRBJ2-1; a possible D gene is TRBD2 (6 bases). Trimming took 6 bases from V and 8 from J, leaving 18 bases between them. The CDR3 runs to 14 residues. Germline CDR1 reads SGHNT; CDR2 reads YYREEE (reference sequence). CDR3 sequence reads: CASTLAGGRHEQFF. Written as DNA, the CDR3 is TGTGCCAGCACCCTGGCCGGGGGTCGGCATGAGCAGTTCTTC.